These 11 T cell receptor beta chains were all obtained from the same sample, sequenced in a study of blood T cell repertoires in COVID-19. The table came from immunoSEQ multiplex PCR; TCRdb's copy has only in-frame clones and leaves some out. The data show roughly 290,000 clones, around 85% seen once. Material: PBMCs or T cells enriched from blood (not recorded which). The source is a woman in her 30s who had recovered from COVID-19.

The chain uses TRBV18 and TRBJ1-1, with D perhaps matching TRBD1 (5 bases). The CDR3 is 13 residues long. V lost 6 bases and J 2 bases, leaving 10 bases between the germline ends. Germline assignment: CDR1 KGHSH and CDR2 LQKENI. The chain's CDR3 is CASSTDINTEAFF. DNA for the CDR3: TGTGCCAGCTCGACAGATATTAACACTGAAGCTTTCTTT. The full variable domain, rest sourced from reference TRBV18 and TRBJ1-1, is NAGVMQNPRHLVRRRGQEARLRCSPMKGHSHVYWYRQLPEEGLKFMVYLQKENIIDESGMPKERFSAEFPKEGPSILRIQQVVRGDSAAYFCASSTDINTEAFFGQGTRLTVV.

The chain combines TRBV10-3 with TRBJ1-2, with D perhaps TRBD1 (5 bases). CDR3 length equals 16 residues. Germline loops: CDR1 ENHRY, CDR2 SYGVKD. The V end lost 10 bases, the J end lost 3 bases, and 24 bases lay between the germline ends. CDR3 bases: TGTGCCAGTCATGATTCGGCCTATCTAGGGGACTATGGCTACACCTTC. Protein: CASHDSAYLGDYGYTF.

The rearrangement links TRBV6-5 to TRBJ2-7, with 7 bases aligning to TRBD1. Unmatched junction bases numbered 0, after V lost 4 bases and J lost 3 bases. Germline loops: CDR1 MNHEY, CDR2 SVGAGI. The length of the CDR3 is 12 residues. The CDR3 sequence: CASSSGGYEQYF. The CDR3 DNA reads as TGTGCCAGCAGTTCAGGGGGCTACGAGCAGTACTTC.

CDR3 residues: CASSIDPGGVRDTQYF. In DNA, the CDR3 is TGTGCCAGTAGTATAGACCCAGGGGGCGTGAGAGATACGCAGTATTTT. The chain uses TRBV19 and TRBJ2-3, with 8 bases aligning to TRBD1. The CDR3 covers 16 residues. The ends lost 0 bases at V and 5 bases at J; junction bases unmatched: 7. The germline V gene has CDR1 LNHDA and CDR2 SQIVND (reference sequence).

The chain uses TRBV7-3 and TRBJ1-2, with 10 nucleotides matching TRBD1. Losses at the gene ends were 6 bases for V and 4 bases for J; bases not matched to a gene: 5. The CDR3 spans 14 residues. Germline CDR1 is SGHTA and CDR2 is FQGTGA. CDR3 sequence reads: CASSPDRGGYGYTF. DNA of the CDR3: TGTGCCAGCAGTCCGGACAGGGGGGGCTATGGCTACACCTTC. Full variable domain (missing parts from reference TRBV7-3 and TRBJ1-2): GAGVSQTPSNKVTEKGKYVELRCDPISGHTALYWYRQSLGQGPEFLIYFQGTGAADDSGLPNDRFFAVRPEGSVSTLKIQRTERGDSAVYLCASSPDRGGYGYTFGSGTRLTVV.

This clone was seen a single time. The rearrangement uses TRBV3-1 (or the pseudogene TRBV3-2) and TRBJ2-2, with D perhaps matching TRBD2 (6 bases). Trimming removed 6 bases at V and 5 bases at J, with 13 bases between. The germline V gene has CDR1 LGHDT and CDR2 YNNKEL (reference sequence). This CDR3 comprises 14 residues. The CDR3 reads CASRVGRRTGELFF. In nucleotides, the CDR3 is TGTGCCAGCAGGGTGGGGAGGAGGACCGGGGAGCTGTTTTTT.

This chain links TRBV18 with TRBJ1-4; a weak D match, TRBD1 (5 bases). CDR1 KGHSH and CDR2 LQKENI come from the germline V gene. The CDR3 spans 20 residues. V gave up 1 base and J gave up 6 bases, with 27 bases separating them. The CDR3 DNA reads as TGTGCCAGCTCACCACAGGCCGGGACGAAGGAGTTAAGCGGGCATGAAAAACTGTTTTTT. It encodes CASSPQAGTKELSGHEKLFF.

The gene calls are TRBV9 and TRBJ1-6, with 8 bases fitting TRBD1. This CDR3 has 15 residues. Germline V gene data show CDR1 as SGDLS and CDR2 as YYNGEE. V was clipped by 0 bases and J by 6 bases; unmatched bases: 2. The CDR3 DNA is TGTGCCAGCAGCGTAGTTGGACAGGGTAATTCACCCCTCCACTTT. Its translation is CASSVVGQGNSPLHF.

This chain uses TRBV5-4 with TRBJ2-2; 9 bases map to TRBD1. CDR1 and CDR2 from the germline V gene are SGHNT and YYREEE (reference sequence). This CDR3 spans 18 amino acids. The J segment lost 7 bases and the V segment lost 5 bases, leaving 18 bases of the junction unmatched. The CDR3 DNA is TGTGCCAGCAGTATGGGAAGGGGTACAGGGGGCGCCATCGGGGAGCTGTTTTTT. Translating gives CASSMGRGTGGAIGELFF.

CDR3 residues: CASSARDKAPGELFF. In DNA form, the CDR3 reads TGTGCCAGCAGCGCTCGGGACAAGGCTCCCGGGGAGCTGTTTTTT. The rearrangement uses TRBV2 and TRBJ2-2; possible D gene TRBD1, 6 bases. The CDR3 covers 15 residues. Trimming took 6 bases from V and 6 from J, leaving 17 bases between them. Looked up from germline, CDR1 is SNHLY and CDR2 is FYNNEI.

In this sample, this clone turned up a few times. The sample holds other DNA sequences that translate to the same CDR3. This chain links TRBV4-1 with TRBJ2-7, with TRBD2 as a possible D gene (6 bases). In germline, CDR1 is MGHRA, CDR2 YSYEKL. There are 15 residues in the CDR3. Between the trimmed V and J ends, which lost 0 bases and 3 bases, there was a span of 12 bases. In nucleotides, the CDR3 is TGCGCCAGCAGCCAAGATAGCGGAGAAAGCTACGAGCAGTACTTC. This encodes CASSQDSGESYEQYF.